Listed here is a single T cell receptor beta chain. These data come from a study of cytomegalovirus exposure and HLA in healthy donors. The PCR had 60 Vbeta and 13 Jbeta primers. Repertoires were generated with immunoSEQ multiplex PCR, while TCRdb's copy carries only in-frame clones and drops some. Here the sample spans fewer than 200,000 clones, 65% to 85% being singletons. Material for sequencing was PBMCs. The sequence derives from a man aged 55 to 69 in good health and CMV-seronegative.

The CDR3 DNA reads as TGTGCCACCAAATGGTGGCGGGGGGGGCAAGAGACCCAGTACTTC. Protein product: CATKWWRGGQETQYF. V and J are TRBV27 and TRBJ2-5; 9 bases are a match to TRBD2. Germline V gene sequence: CDR1 MNHEY, CDR2 SMNVEV (reference sequence). With V trimmed by 10 bases and J by 2 bases, 11 bases remained unmatched. The CDR3 contains 15 residues.